This T cell receptor beta chain was found in a study of T cells after yellow fever vaccination. Study at large: Those fractions that held only low numbers of cells were prepared using the SMART-Seq v4 Ultra Low Input RNA kit.

This clonotype has ten or more counts. Its specificity is not known. TCRdb independently ran MiXCR on the 5' RACE reads; one entry per CDR3 protein. The table has 200,000 to 300,000 distinct CDR3 sequences, roughly 7.2% seen once. Study-wide points: Among primary-vaccination clones, most reappeared after the booster, at 95% to 96% for CD4 and about 90% for CD8.

CDR3 length: 16 amino acids. V lost 6 bases to trimming and J lost 3 bases; unmatched junction nucleotides: 7. CDR1 is ENHRY, CDR2 SYGVKD, per germline. Sequencing was performed on CD4+ T cells sorted from PBMCs, taken 15 days after the yellow fever booster vaccination. This sequence originates from a man younger than 40 who received the YFV17D yellow fever vaccine. The chain combines TRBV10-3 with TRBJ2-2, with 10 bases fitting TRBD1. The CDR3 loop is CAISGTGTGDTGELFF. The CDR3 DNA follows: TGTGCCATCAGCGGAACCGGGACAGGGGACACCGGGGAGCTGTTTTTT.